The clone carrying this T cell receptor (beta chain) is termed medium-sized (0.01 to 0.1%). Its antigen is unidentified. From germline, CDR1 is DFQATT and CDR2 SNEGSKA (reference sequence). The CDR3 is 14 amino acids. The ends lost 6 bases at V and 7 bases at J; junction bases unmatched: 10. TCRdb itself ran the reads through MiXCR, one entry per CDR3 protein. The data hold about 130,000 distinct CDR3 sequences, with more than 25% observed a single time. This sample was included in a study of T cell repertoires in cytomegalovirus infection. Background on the study: Matching HLA type and CMV infection were both indicated by public TCR beta signatures.

Overall study findings and caveats: There were HLA-C-restricted CMV-specific TCR beta clonotypes dominating the ex vivo response.

The TCR originated in a human donor in good health (CMV status not recorded). Some clones in this sample may be carry-over from other donors' samples. Sequencing used CD8+ T cells from cultured PBMCs, obtained from culture after CMV antigen stimulation. The chain joins TRBV20-1 to TRBJ1-4, with TRBD1 matching 8 bases. Here the CDR3 reads CSAARTGSFEKLFF. For the CDR3, the DNA is TGCAGTGCGGCTCGGACAGGGTCTTTTGAAAAACTGTTTTTT.